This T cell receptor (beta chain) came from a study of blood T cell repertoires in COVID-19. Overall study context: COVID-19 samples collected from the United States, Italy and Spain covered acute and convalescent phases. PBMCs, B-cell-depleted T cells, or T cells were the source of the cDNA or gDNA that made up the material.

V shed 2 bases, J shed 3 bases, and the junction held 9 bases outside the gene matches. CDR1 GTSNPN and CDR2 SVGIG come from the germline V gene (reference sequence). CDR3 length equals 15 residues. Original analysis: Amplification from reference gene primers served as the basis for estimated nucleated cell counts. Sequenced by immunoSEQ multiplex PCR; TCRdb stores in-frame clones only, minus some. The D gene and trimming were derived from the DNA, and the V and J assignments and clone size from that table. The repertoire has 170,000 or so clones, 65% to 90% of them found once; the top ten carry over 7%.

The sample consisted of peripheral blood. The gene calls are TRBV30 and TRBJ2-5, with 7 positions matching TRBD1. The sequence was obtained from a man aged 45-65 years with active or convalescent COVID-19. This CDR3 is CAWSPGQTGKETQYF. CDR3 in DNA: TGTGCCTGGAGTCCGGGACAGACAGGAAAAGAGACCCAGTACTTC.